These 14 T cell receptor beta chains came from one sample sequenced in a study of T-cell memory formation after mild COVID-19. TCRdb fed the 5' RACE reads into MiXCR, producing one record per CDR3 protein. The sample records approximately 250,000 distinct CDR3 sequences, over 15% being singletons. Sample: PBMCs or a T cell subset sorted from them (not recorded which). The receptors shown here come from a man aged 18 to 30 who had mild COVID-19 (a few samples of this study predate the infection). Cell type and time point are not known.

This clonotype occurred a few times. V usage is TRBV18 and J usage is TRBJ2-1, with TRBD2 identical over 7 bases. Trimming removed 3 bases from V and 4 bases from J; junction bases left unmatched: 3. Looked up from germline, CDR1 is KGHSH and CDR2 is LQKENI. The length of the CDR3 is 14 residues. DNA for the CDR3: TGTGCCAGCTCACCTCCAGCGGGGTACAATGAGCAGTTCTTC. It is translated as CASSPPAGYNEQFF.

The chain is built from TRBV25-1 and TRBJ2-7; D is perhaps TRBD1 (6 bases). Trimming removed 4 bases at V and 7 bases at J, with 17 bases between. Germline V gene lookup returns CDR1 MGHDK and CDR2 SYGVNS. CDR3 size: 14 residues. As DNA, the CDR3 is TGTGCCAGCAGTGTCTCTCAGGGGCTCGGGGAGCAGTACTTC. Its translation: CASSVSQGLGEQYF.

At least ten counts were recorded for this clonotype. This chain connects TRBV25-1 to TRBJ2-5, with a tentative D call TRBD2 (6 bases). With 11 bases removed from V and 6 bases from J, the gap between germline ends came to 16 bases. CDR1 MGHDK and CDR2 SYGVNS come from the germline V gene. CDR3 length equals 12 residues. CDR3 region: CAAGEGRQTQYF. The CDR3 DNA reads TGTGCCGCAGGAGAGGGGAGGCAGACCCAGTACTTC.

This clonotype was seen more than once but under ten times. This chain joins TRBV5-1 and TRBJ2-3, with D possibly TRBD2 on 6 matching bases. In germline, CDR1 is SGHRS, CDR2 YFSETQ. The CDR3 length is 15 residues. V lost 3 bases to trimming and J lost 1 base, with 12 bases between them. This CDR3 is CASSWPERGTDTQYF. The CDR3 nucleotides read TGCGCCAGCAGCTGGCCGGAGCGGGGCACAGATACGCAGTATTTT.

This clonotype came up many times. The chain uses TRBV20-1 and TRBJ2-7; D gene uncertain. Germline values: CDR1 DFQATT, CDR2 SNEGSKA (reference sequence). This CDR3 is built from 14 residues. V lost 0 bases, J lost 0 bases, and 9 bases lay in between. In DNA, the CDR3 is TGCAGTGCTAGAGACGCCGCGAGCTCCTACGAGCAGTACTTC. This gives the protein CSARDAASSYEQYF.

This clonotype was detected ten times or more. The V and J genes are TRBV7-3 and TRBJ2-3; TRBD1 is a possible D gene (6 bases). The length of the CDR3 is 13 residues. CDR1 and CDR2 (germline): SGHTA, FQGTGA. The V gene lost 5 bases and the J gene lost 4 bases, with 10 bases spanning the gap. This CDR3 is CASSPTGSDTQYF. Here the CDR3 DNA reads TGTGCCAGCAGCCCAACAGGGTCAGATACGCAGTATTTT. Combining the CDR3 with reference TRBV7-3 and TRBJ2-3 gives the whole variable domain GAGVSQTPSNKVTEKGKYVELRCDPISGHTALYWYRQSLGQGPEFLIYFQGTGAADDSGLPNDRFFAVRPEGSVSTLKIQRTERGDSAVYLCASSPTGSDTQYFGPGTRLTVL.

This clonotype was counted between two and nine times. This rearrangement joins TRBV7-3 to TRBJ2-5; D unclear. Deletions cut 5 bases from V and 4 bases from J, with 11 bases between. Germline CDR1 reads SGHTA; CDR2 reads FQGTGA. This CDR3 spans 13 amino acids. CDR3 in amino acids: CASSEQFGETQYF. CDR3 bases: TGTGCCAGCAGCGAACAATTTGGAGAGACCCAGTACTTC.

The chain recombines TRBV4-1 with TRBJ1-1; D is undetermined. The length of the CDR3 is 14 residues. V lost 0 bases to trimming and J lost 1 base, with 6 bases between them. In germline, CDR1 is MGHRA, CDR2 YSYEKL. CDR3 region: CASSQEWGNTEAFF. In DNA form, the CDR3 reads TGCGCCAGCAGCCAAGAGTGGGGGAACACTGAAGCTTTCTTT.

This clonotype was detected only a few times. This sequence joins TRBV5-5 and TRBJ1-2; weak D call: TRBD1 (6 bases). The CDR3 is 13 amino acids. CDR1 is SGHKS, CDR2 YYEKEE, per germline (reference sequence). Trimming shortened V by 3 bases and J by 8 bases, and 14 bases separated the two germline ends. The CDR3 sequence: CASSSQGRGGYTF. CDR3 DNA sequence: TGTGCCAGCAGCTCTCAGGGGAGGGGCGGCTACACCTTC.

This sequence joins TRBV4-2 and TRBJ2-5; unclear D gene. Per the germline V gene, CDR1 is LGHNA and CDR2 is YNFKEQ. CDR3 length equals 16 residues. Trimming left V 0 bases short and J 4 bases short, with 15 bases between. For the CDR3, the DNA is TGTGCCAGCAGCCAAGAACCTCCCCGGGTCGGAGAGACCCAGTACTTC. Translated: CASSQEPPRVGETQYF.

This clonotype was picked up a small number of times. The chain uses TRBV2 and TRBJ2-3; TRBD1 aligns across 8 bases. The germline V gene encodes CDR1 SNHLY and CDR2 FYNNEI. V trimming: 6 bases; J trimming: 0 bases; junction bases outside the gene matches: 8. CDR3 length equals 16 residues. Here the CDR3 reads CASSLGQGWSTDTQYF. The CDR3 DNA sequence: TGTGCCAGCAGCCTCGGACAGGGTTGGAGCACAGATACGCAGTATTTT.

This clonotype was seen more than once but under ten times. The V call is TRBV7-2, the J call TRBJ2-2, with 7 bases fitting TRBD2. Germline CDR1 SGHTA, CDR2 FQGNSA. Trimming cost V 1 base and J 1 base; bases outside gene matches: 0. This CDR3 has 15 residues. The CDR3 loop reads CASSLGGGNTGELFF. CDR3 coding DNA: TGTGCCAGCAGCTTAGGCGGGGGGAACACCGGGGAGCTGTTTTTT.

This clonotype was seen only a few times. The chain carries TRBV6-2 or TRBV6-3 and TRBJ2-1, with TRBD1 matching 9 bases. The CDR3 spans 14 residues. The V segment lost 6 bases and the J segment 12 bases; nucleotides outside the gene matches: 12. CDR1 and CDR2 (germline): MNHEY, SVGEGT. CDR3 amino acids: CASSYALGQGRQFF. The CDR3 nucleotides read TGTGCCAGCAGCTACGCCCTGGGACAGGGCCGGCAGTTCTTC.

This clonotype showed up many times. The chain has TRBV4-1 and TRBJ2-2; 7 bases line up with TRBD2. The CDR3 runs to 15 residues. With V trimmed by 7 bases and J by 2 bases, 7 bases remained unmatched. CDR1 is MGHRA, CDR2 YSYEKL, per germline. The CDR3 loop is CASTPQRGNTGELFF. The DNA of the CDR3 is TGCGCCAGCACTCCGCAGCGGGGAAACACCGGGGAGCTGTTTTTT.